This entry features one T cell receptor beta chain sequence. The antigen remains undetermined. Trimming took 8 bases from V and 2 from J; bases not matched to a gene: 10. CDR1 and CDR2 from the germline V gene are SGHVS and FNYEAQ. This CDR3 contains 18 residues. These data come from a study of cytomegalovirus exposure and HLA in healthy donors. Findings and limits, study-wide: DRB1 had the most TCR associations and HLA-C the fewest, a later analysis found, with rates varying by HLA locus. Later analysis suggested most CMV-associated TCR beta chains were HLA-restricted.

The PCR employed 60 Vbeta primers together with 13 Jbeta primers. Libraries were prepared by immunoSEQ multiplex PCR; TCRdb keeps only in-frame clonotypes and omits some of them. This repertoire shows roughly 110,000 clones, over 70% found once; its top ten account for less than 3%. This TCR was recovered from a female donor in good health and CMV-seronegative. Material: PBMCs. J is TRBJ2-3 and V is TRBV7-6; 16 nucleotides match TRBD2. The CDR3 protein is CASGGLAGGGRLTDTQYF. CDR3 sequence (DNA): TGTGCCAGCGGGGGACTAGCGGGAGGGGGGAGGCTCACAGATACGCAGTATTTT. The full variable domain, in which reference TRBV7-6 and TRBJ2-3 provide the parts outside the CDR3, is GAGVSQSPRYKVTKRGQDVALRCDPISGHVSLYWYRQALGQGPEFLTYFNYEAQQDKSGLPNDRFSAERPEGSISTLTIQRTEQRDSAMYRCASGGLAGGGRLTDTQYFGPGTRLTVL.